The 17 T cell receptor beta chains presented below share a single source sample, sequenced in a study of cytomegalovirus exposure and HLA in healthy donors. Researchers ran the PCR with 60 Vbeta and 13 Jbeta primers. The repertoire was sequenced with immunoSEQ multiplex PCR; TCRdb's copy has only in-frame clones and lacks some. The sample lists approximately 89,000 clones; under 80% were seen once. Material: PBMCs. The receptor set was obtained from a male donor in good health and CMV-seronegative.

The chain has TRBV5-1 and TRBJ1-1; D gene uncertain. The CDR3 is 14 residues long. With 0 bases removed from V and 5 bases from J, the gap between germline ends came to 11 bases. From germline, CDR1 is SGHRS and CDR2 YFSETQ. CDR3 nucleotide sequence: TGCGCCAGCAGCTTGGCGGCCTCCGGGACTGAAGCTTTCTTT. Translation gives CASSLAASGTEAFF.

The V and J genes are TRBV7-2 and TRBJ1-4; D not resolved. Trimming stripped 1 base from V and 8 bases from J, with 11 bases between. The CDR3 covers 14 residues. Germline CDR1 is SGHTA and CDR2 is FQGNSA. CDR3 sequence reads: CASSLVRTGEKLFF. DNA of the CDR3: TGTGCCAGCAGCTTAGTTCGGACTGGGGAAAAACTGTTTTTT.

This chain connects TRBV27 to TRBJ2-2, with D tentatively TRBD1 (6 bases). Per germline, CDR1 MNHEY and CDR2 SMNVEV (reference sequence). The CDR3 covers 14 residues. V was cut by 4 bases and J by 4 bases, with 10 bases left in between. The DNA of the CDR3 is TGTGCCAGCAGTTCGTGGGACACCACCGGGGAGCTGTTTTTT. Translated: CASSSWDTTGELFF.

The rearrangement uses TRBV7-2 and TRBJ2-3, with TRBD1 identical over 7 bases. There are 16 residues in the CDR3. Germline loops: CDR1 SGHTA, CDR2 FQGNSA. Trimming removed 3 bases from V and 1 base from J; junction bases left unmatched: 7. DNA of the CDR3: TGTGCCAGCAGCTTCAGACAGGGTTGGGGCACAGATACGCAGTATTTT. Protein product: CASSFRQGWGTDTQYF.

This clone was seen just once. V usage is TRBV11-2 and J usage is TRBJ2-5; D might be TRBD2 (6 bases). The germline V gene encodes CDR1 SGHAT and CDR2 FQNNGV. V shed 1 base and J shed 10 bases, with 22 bases lying between them. The CDR3 extends over 16 amino acids. CDR3 coding DNA: TGTGCCAGCAGCTTAGGACTCAGACAGCCCCCCGGGGGCCAGTACTTC. Protein sequence: CASSLGLRQPPGGQYF.

This clone is categorized as medium-sized. This sequence joins TRBV7-3 and TRBJ1-1; 12 bases align to TRBD1. This CDR3 spans 16 amino acids. The V gene end was trimmed by 3 bases and the J gene end by 0 bases; junction bases not matched to a gene: 2. CDR1 is SGHTA, CDR2 FQGTGA, per germline. The DNA of the CDR3 is TGTGCCAGCAGCTTGGGACAGGGGGCCTTGAACACTGAAGCTTTCTTT. It specifies CASSLGQGALNTEAFF.

The CDR3 nucleotides are TGTGCCAGCAGCCAATCTCAGGGGATGTGGAAAAAACTGTTTTTT. The encoded protein is CASSQSQGMWKKLFF. V usage is TRBV28 and J usage is TRBJ1-4; D is perhaps TRBD1 (6 bases). CDR3 length: 15 amino acids. Deletions cut 6 bases from V and 9 bases from J, with 20 bases between. Germline lookup yields CDR1 MDHEN and CDR2 SYDVKM.

The chain carries TRBV5-4 and TRBJ2-1; TRBD2 matches at 7 bases. The CDR3 covers 15 residues. Trimming removed 1 base from V and 8 bases from J; junction bases left unmatched: 9. CDR1 and CDR2 (germline): SGHNT, YYREEE (reference sequence). This CDR3 reads CASSLWIAGGHEQFF. CDR3 sequence (DNA): TGTGCCAGCAGCTTGTGGATAGCGGGCGGACATGAGCAGTTCTTC. Full variable domain (remainder filled in from reference TRBV5-4 and TRBJ2-1): ETGVTQSPTHLIKTRGQQVTLRCSSQSGHNTVSWYQQALGQGPQFIFQYYREEENGRGNFPPRFSGLQFPNYSSELNVNALELDDSALYLCASSLWIAGGHEQFFGPGTRLTVL.

The V gene is TRBV6-5, the J gene TRBJ2-4, with D perhaps TRBD1 (6 bases). CDR3 size: 13 residues. The ends were cut back, 6 bases at V and 6 bases at J, with 12 bases in the middle. Germline-derived CDR1 and CDR2 are MNHEY and SVGAGI. The CDR3 sequence is CASRTPGVNIQYF. CDR3 coding DNA: TGTGCCAGCAGAACTCCAGGGGTAAACATTCAGTACTTC.

V and J are TRBV23-1 and TRBJ2-4, with 11 bases identical to TRBD1. TRBV23-1 is known as an ORF, though its function is uncertain. Trimming removed 3 bases from V and 12 bases from J; junction bases left unmatched: 13. This CDR3 has 16 residues. DNA of the CDR3: TGCGCCAGCAGTCATTGGGACAGGGGGTATGGCGGCAGTCAGTACTTC. The encoded protein is CASSHWDRGYGGSQYF.

The chain carries TRBV4-3 and TRBJ2-2, with 7 bases fitting TRBD1. CDR1 and CDR2 (germline): LGHNA, YSLEER. The trim removed 0 bases at V and 3 bases at J, leaving 7 bases unmatched. The CDR3 covers 17 residues. CDR3 DNA: TGCGCCAGCAGCCAAGATGTTAAAACAGGGGACACCGGGGAGCTGTTTTTT. Amino acids: CASSQDVKTGDTGELFF.

The rearrangement uses TRBV29-1 and TRBJ1-2, with 7 bases lining up with TRBD1. Germline V gene sequence: CDR1 SQVTM, CDR2 ANQGSEA. Unmatched junction bases numbered 10, after V lost 5 bases and J lost 4 bases. The CDR3 consists of 14 residues. CDR3 sequence (DNA): TGCAGCGTTTTGGACAGGACGGCCTCCTATGGCTACACCTTC. It is translated as CSVLDRTASYGYTF.

This chain connects TRBV5-5 to TRBJ2-5; TRBD2 aligns across 7 bases. Per germline, CDR1 SGHKS and CDR2 YYEKEE (reference sequence). CDR3 length: 14 residues. The ends lost 1 base at V and 5 bases at J; junction bases unmatched: 5. CDR3 bases: TGTGCCAGCAGCTTGTATCCGGGGGGTGAGACCCAGTACTTC. Encoded protein: CASSLYPGGETQYF.

In nucleotides, the CDR3 is TGCGCCAGCAGCCGCCGGACTAGCGGGGGGCAACTCCAAGAGACCCAGTACTTC. This codes for CASSRRTSGGQLQETQYF. The rearrangement uses TRBV5-1 and TRBJ2-5; 14 bases fit TRBD2. The CDR3 is made up of 18 amino acids. Germline CDR1 SGHRS, CDR2 YFSETQ. The V and J ends lost 4 bases and 1 base, in that order; junction bases with no gene match: 9.

The gene calls are TRBV7-3 and TRBJ1-3; D might be TRBD1 (5 bases). The germline V gene has CDR1 SGHTA and CDR2 FQGTGA. The CDR3 has 16 amino acids. The V and J ends lost 5 bases and 0 bases respectively, with 14 bases between them. The CDR3 DNA reads as TGTGCCAGCAGCGCGCTGGGGCAGGCCTCTGGAAACACCATATATTTT. Its protein product is CASSALGQASGNTIYF.

The chain joins TRBV2 to TRBJ1-4; possible D gene TRBD1, 5 bases. The CDR3 is 14 amino acids. The V end was cut by 5 bases, the J end by 5 bases, with 12 bases between. CDR1 is SNHLY, CDR2 FYNNEI, per germline. The CDR3 nucleotides read TGTGCCAGCAGTCAGAGACGGGGGAATGAAAAACTGTTTTTT. Encoded protein: CASSQRRGNEKLFF.

This clone was recorded a few times. The J gene is TRBJ1-5, the V gene TRBV6-1; 7 positions match TRBD1. Germline V gives CDR1 MNHNS, CDR2 SASEGT. CDR3 length: 15 amino acids. With V trimmed by 8 bases and J by 4 bases, 11 bases remained unmatched. In DNA form, the CDR3 reads TGTGCCAGCGGGAGAGACAGGGCGCGAAATCAGCCCCAGCATTTT. Protein: CASGRDRARNQPQHF.